A single sample gave rise to the 17 T cell receptor beta chains below, sequenced in a study of molecular identifiers for immune sequencing clone quantification. TCRdb analysed the PCR reads with MiXCR anew, one entry per CDR3 protein. This sample has around 460,000 distinct CDR3 sequences, with 20% to 25% found just once. The sequenced sample consisted of naive CD8+ T cells from blood, with Jurkat cell RNA spiked in. Stated subset: FACS-sorted CD8+CD4-CCR7+CD45RA+ naive T cells. These TCRs come from a human donor in good health. Some libraries in this study had Jurkat cell RNA spiked in.

This clonotype was observed many times. The chain has TRBV5-6 and TRBJ2-7, with 7 bases matching TRBD2. V dropped 0 bases and J dropped 4; count of bases not matched to a gene: 7. The CDR3 is 15 residues long. Germline CDR1 is SGHDT and CDR2 is YYEEEE. Written as DNA, the CDR3 is TGTGCCAGCAGCTTGGGCCTAAGCGGGGAATACGAGCAGTACTTC. It translates to CASSLGLSGEYEQYF.

CDR3 sequence (DNA): TGTGCCAGCAGCCCCGGCACCCCCGTTGCCAAAGCTTTCTTT. Its protein is CASSPGTPVAKAFF. The J gene is TRBJ1-1, the V gene TRBV7-2; D is unresolved. Germline V gene sequence: CDR1 SGHTA, CDR2 FQGNSA. V was pared by 5 bases and J by 9 bases, with 19 bases between. The CDR3 totals 14 residues.

The V call is TRBV27, the J call TRBJ2-7, with D unclear. Trimming took off 6 bases at V and 4 bases at J, with 13 bases between the two ends. This CDR3 spans 13 amino acids. Germline V gene data show CDR1 as MNHEY and CDR2 as SMNVEV (reference sequence). The CDR3 DNA reads TGTGCCAGCAGCCAGAAGACTTCGTACGAGCAGTACTTC. Encoded protein: CASSQKTSYEQYF.

This clonotype was observed at least ten times. The chain joins TRBV14 to TRBJ1-3; no firm D call. CDR3 size: 16 residues. V lost 3 bases, J lost 2 bases, and 14 bases lay in between. Germline loops: CDR1 SGHDN, CDR2 FVKESK. The CDR3 coding sequence is TGTGCCAGCAGCCACTCCATAGGCCTGACTGGAAACACCATATATTTT. Translated, it gives CASSHSIGLTGNTIYF.

This chain uses TRBV12-3 or TRBV12-4 with TRBJ2-1; 10 bases agree with TRBD2. V gave up 5 bases and J gave up 7 bases; unmatched junction bases: 5. This CDR3 spans 14 amino acids. CDR3 in DNA: TGTGCCAGCAGTCCCCGAGCGGGGGGGAATGAGCAGTTCTTC. Translating gives CASSPRAGGNEQFF.

Points on this clonotype: This may be a read error, as it is one base from a much larger clone. The V gene is TRBV27, the J gene TRBJ2-5; D is uncertain. The CDR3 totals 13 residues. Germline CDR1 reads MNHEY; CDR2 reads SMNVEV (reference sequence). CDR3 sequence (DNA): TGTGCCGGCAGTTTGATCTACGGAGAGACCCAGTACTTC. Protein sequence: CAGSLIYGETQYF.

Note on this clonotype: A much larger clone is a single base away; this may be a read error. This chain uses TRBV4-2 with TRBJ2-7; D unclear. Germline V gene lookup returns CDR1 LGHNA and CDR2 YNFKEQ. The CDR3 has 12 residues. The CDR3 spells CASSRVSYERYF. The CDR3 bases are TGTGCCAGCAGCCGGGTGTCCTACGAGCGGTACTTC.

This clonotype was detected ten times or more. The chain links TRBV20-1 to TRBJ1-1; weak D call: TRBD1 (5 bases). Germline V gene data show CDR1 as DFQATT and CDR2 as SNEGSKA (reference sequence). The CDR3 runs 11 residues. V dropped 6 bases and J dropped 5 bases, with 10 bases sitting between them. CDR3 in amino acids: CSAPDITEAFF. The CDR3 coding sequence is TGCAGTGCCCCGGACATTACTGAAGCTTTCTTT.

This clonotype was picked up many times. The chain carries TRBV11-2 and TRBJ2-7; no clear D gene. Germline CDR1 is SGHAT and CDR2 is FQNNGV. Trimming removed 5 bases from V and 0 bases from J, with 8 bases in between. The length of the CDR3 is 13 residues. The CDR3 loop is CASSPDNSYEQYF. CDR3 coding DNA: TGTGCCAGCAGCCCCGACAACTCCTACGAGCAGTACTTC.

This clonotype has just one count. The rearrangement links TRBV19 to TRBJ1-5; D not resolved. Per the germline V gene, CDR1 is LNHDA and CDR2 is SQIVND (reference sequence). This CDR3 is built from 15 residues. The V gene lost 5 bases and the J gene lost 2 bases, with 13 bases spanning the gap. This chain's CDR3 is CASSYEGWGNQPQHF. The CDR3 DNA sequence: TGTGCCAGTAGTTACGAGGGTTGGGGCAATCAGCCCCAGCATTTT.

About this clonotype itself: One end of the junction varies from germline; a read error may be responsible. This sequence joins TRBV4-3 and TRBJ2-3; tentative D call: TRBD2 (5 bases). In germline, CDR1 is LGHNA, CDR2 YSLEER. The CDR3 contains 14 residues. The CDR3 bases are TGCACCAGCAGCCAAGATAGCGGCACAGATACGCAGTATTTT. Its translation is CTSSQDSGTDTQYF.

The rearrangement uses TRBV2 and TRBJ1-5; weak D call: TRBD1 (5 bases). CDR3 length: 15 residues. Germline V gene data show CDR1 as SNHLY and CDR2 as FYNNEI. V lost 6 bases to trimming and J lost 3 bases, with 15 bases between them. The CDR3: CASSPIRGLNQPQHF. The CDR3 DNA sequence: TGTGCCAGCAGCCCGATACGGGGACTCAATCAGCCCCAGCATTTT.

CDR3 DNA: TGTGCCAGCAGTTACTCAGAAGACACTGAAGCTTTCTTT. Amino acid sequence: CASSYSEDTEAFF. The genes are TRBV6-5 and TRBJ1-1; D gene uncertain. The V and J ends lost 0 bases and 3 bases respectively, with 5 bases between them. There are 13 residues in the CDR3. Germline V lookup: CDR1 MNHEY, CDR2 SVGAGI.

Concerning this clonotype: A much larger clone differs from this one at a single base, so this may be a read error. CDR3 sequence: CASSPNHLEFALQETQYF. The CDR3 bases are TGTGCCAGCAGTCCTAACCATCTAGAGTTTGCCCTCCAAGAGACCCAGTACTTC. The V gene is TRBV6-5, the J gene TRBJ2-5, with D unclear. Germline V gene sequence: CDR1 MNHEY, CDR2 SVGAGI. The CDR3 contains 18 residues. Trimming took off 5 bases at V and 1 base at J, with 23 bases between the two ends.

The genes are TRBV24-1 and TRBJ2-2, with TRBD2 matching over 7 bases. J lost 1 base, V lost 3 bases, and 4 bases had no gene match. This CDR3 is built from 16 residues. CDR1 KGHDR and CDR2 SFDVKD come from the germline V gene. In DNA, the CDR3 is TGTGCCACCAGTGATCGAGGACTAGGGAACACCGGGGAGCTGTTTTTT. It codes for CATSDRGLGNTGELFF.

The sample holds many counts of this clonotype. The chain recombines TRBV7-2 with TRBJ1-1, with no clear D. Trimming removed 5 bases at V and 1 base at J, with 14 bases between. Germline loops: CDR1 SGHTA, CDR2 FQGNSA. This CDR3 spans 15 amino acids. The CDR3 spells CASSRVWVQNTEAFF. CDR3 nucleotide sequence: TGTGCCAGCAGCCGGGTGTGGGTCCAGAACACTGAAGCTTTCTTT.

Concerning this clonotype: Since a much larger clone is just one base distant, this may be a read error. CDR3 amino acids: CATSSIESETSYNEQFF. The CDR3 DNA sequence: TGTGCCACCAGTTCCATAGAATCCGAAACCTCCTACAATGAGCAGTTCTTC. V and J are TRBV24-1 and TRBJ2-1; no reliable D call. The ends were cut back, 6 bases at V and 0 bases at J, with 17 bases in the middle. The germline CDR1 and CDR2 sequences are KGHDR and SFDVKD. This CDR3 has 17 residues.